The next 7 T cell receptor beta chains were all read from a single sample in a study of cytomegalovirus exposure and HLA in healthy donors. The PCR contained 60 Vbeta and 13 Jbeta primers. The table came from immunoSEQ multiplex PCR; TCRdb's copy has only in-frame clones and leaves some out. The table shows about 200,000 clones, with 79% occurring only once. The sample comprised PBMCs. The receptors stem from a woman in her 30s in good health and CMV-seropositive.

This clone was counted a few times. The genes are TRBV4-1 and TRBJ1-3; D is uncertain. Trimming took off 4 bases at V and 1 base at J, with 8 bases between the two ends. The CDR3 runs 14 residues. Germline V lookup: CDR1 MGHRA, CDR2 YSYEKL. CDR3: CASSLRNSGNTIYF. The CDR3 coding sequence is TGCGCCAGCAGCCTCAGGAATTCTGGAAACACCATATATTTT.

The rearrangement uses TRBV15 and TRBJ2-2; 9 nucleotides line up with TRBD1. This CDR3 has 16 amino acids. Looked up from germline, CDR1 is LNHNV and CDR2 is YYDKDF (reference sequence). V lost 5 bases, J lost 6 bases, and 10 bases stayed unmatched. The CDR3 sequence is CATSGSTGGLAGELFF. CDR3 nucleotides: TGTGCCACCAGCGGATCGACAGGGGGGTTGGCCGGGGAGCTGTTTTTT.

J is TRBJ2-5 and V is TRBV2; weak D call: TRBD1 (6 bases). The CDR3 loop spans 14 amino acids. The germline V and J ends were trimmed by 5 bases and 0 bases, with 10 bases remaining between them. Germline CDR1 reads SNHLY; CDR2 reads FYNNEI. CDR3 in amino acids: CASSKGQYQETQYF. CDR3 DNA sequence: TGTGCCAGCAGTAAGGGACAATACCAAGAGACCCAGTACTTC.

The gene calls are TRBV19 and TRBJ1-5; 9 bases fit TRBD1. The CDR3 spans 16 residues. CDR1 and CDR2 from the germline V gene are LNHDA and SQIVND (reference sequence). V trimming: 7 bases; J trimming: 0 bases; junction bases outside the gene matches: 7. Written as DNA, the CDR3 is TGTGCCAGTACCCTGGGACAGGGCAATAGCAATCAGCCCCAGCATTTT. The encoded protein is CASTLGQGNSNQPQHF. Combining the CDR3 with reference TRBV19 and TRBJ1-5 gives the whole variable domain DGGITQSPKYLFRKEGQNVTLSCEQNLNHDAMYWYRQDPGQGLRLIYYSQIVNDFQKGDIAEGYSVSREKKESFPLTVTSAQKNPTAFYLCASTLGQGNSNQPQHFGDGTRLSIL.

The chain employs TRBV19 and TRBJ2-1; 9 nucleotides line up with TRBD2. The length of the CDR3 is 14 residues. Germline values: CDR1 LNHDA, CDR2 SQIVND (reference sequence). Trimming cost V 10 bases and J 12 bases; bases outside gene matches: 16. CDR3 in amino acids: CATTPGLASDGQFF. The CDR3 nucleotides are TGTGCCACCACTCCGGGACTAGCCTCGGATGGGCAGTTCTTC. The whole variable domain, remainder taken from reference TRBV19 and TRBJ2-1, is DGGITQSPKYLFRKEGQNVTLSCEQNLNHDAMYWYRQDPGQGLRLIYYSQIVNDFQKGDIAEGYSVSREKKESFPLTVTSAQKNPTAFYLCATTPGLASDGQFFGPGTRLTVL.

This clone turned up a few times. Mismatch with germline at one junction end may stem from a read error. The rearrangement links TRBV7-9 to TRBJ2-3; 9 bases line up with TRBD2. CDR3 length: 13 amino acids. The germline CDR1 and CDR2 sequences are SEHNR and FQNEAQ (reference sequence). The CDR3 nucleotides read TGTGCCAGCAGCCCGACTAGCGGAGGTGTCCCTCTGTTT. Translating gives CASSPTSGGVPLF. Full variable domain (rest looked up from reference TRBV7-9 and TRBJ2-3): DTGVSQNPRHKITKRGQNVTFRCDPISEHNRLYWYRQTLGQGPEFLTYFQNEAQLEKSRLLSDRFSAERPKGSFSTLEIQRTEQGDSAMYLCASSPTSGGVPLFGPGTRLTVL.

The V and J genes are TRBV11-2 and TRBJ2-1; TRBD2 matches 11 bases. Germline V gene sequence: CDR1 SGHAT, CDR2 FQNNGV. The CDR3 has 15 residues. After removal of 5 bases from V and 5 bases from J, the junction contained 5 bases not matched to a gene. The CDR3 DNA reads as TGTGCCAGCAGCCCTAGCGGGGGGCCGAACAATGAGCAGTTCTTC. It specifies CASSPSGGPNNEQFF.